Here is one TCR beta chain with its context. Which antigen it targets is not known. Nothing much larger sits one base from this clone, and base qualities are not available. Reading the germline V gene gives CDR1 SQVTM and CDR2 ANQGSEA. The junction carries 8 bases between V and J, which are trimmed by 4 bases and 3 bases respectively. The CDR3 covers 12 residues, taking in both the cysteine and the phenylalanine. The only DNA kept is the CDR3, 36 bases in frame from the first base. The sample comes from a study of cytomegalovirus exposure and HLA in healthy donors (TCRdb year 2017). Turning to the overall study: An earlier analysis of under 600 of the donors reported roughly 270 Gb of sequence data and 100 million to 130 million unique TCR beta sequences from about 179 million T cells. Approximately 330 gigabases of sequencing data and 70 million to 95 million unique TCR sequences made up an early release that covered around 640 HLA-typed donors. Of the 350 to 400 genotyped donors, about 80% fell in the genetic ancestry cluster associated with self-reported Caucasian donors. The study aimed to test whether signatures of past pathogen exposure could be identified by cataloging public T cell receptors. The T cell repertoires of some 700 subjects were profiled by immunosequencing and related to cytomegalovirus serostatus. A separate validation cohort of 100 to 150 different subjects was used in addition to the approximately 700-subject first cohort. To predict cytomegalovirus infection status, the study combined high-throughput TCR immunosequencing, statistical association of individual TCRs with disease status, and machine learning. To study patterns of TCR occurrence, a later analysis re-analyzed previously published TCR beta repertoires from around 670 donors and added high-resolution HLA genotyping. In the later analysis, no new phenotypic data were used to find candidate immune exposures; instead, reliance was placed on TCR beta sequences and their occurrence across donors. An earlier analysis of 587 of the donors applied high-throughput TCR beta sequencing to assess whether each TCR beta V gene segment acted as functional or pseudogenic. Alongside the repertoire data, information on donor age, sex, ethnicity and CMV serostatus was compiled. In a later genetic analysis, genome-wide SNP genotypes for 398 of the 666 donors were used, and that subset was treated as a discovery cohort. Every discovery cohort repertoire had been produced on one sequencing platform. HLA typing included class I and class II loci at four-digit resolution. The number of donors typed differed by locus, with roughly 629-640 for A, B, C, DRB1 and DQB1, roughly 520 for DQA1, over 600 for DPA1, and some 470 for DPB1. Roughly five DR-DQ haplotypes were handled as single units for association and clustering because linkage in the cohort was strong. Across under 500 genotyped donors of the cohort, an average of about 220,000 unique TCR beta nucleotide sequences per donor were sequenced, and roughly 20% of those sequences were non-productive. Study-level results and caveats: The study listed 164 TCR beta chains as associated with cytomegalovirus. Compared with equally common non-associated chains, HLA-associated TCR beta chains in a later analysis were more clonally expanded and had lower generation probabilities. According to a later analysis, parvovirus B19, influenza, CMV and Epstein-Barr virus appeared linked to several top co-occurrence clusters. Because some donors lacked HLA typing at each locus, the association tests relied only on the typed subset. The presence/absence analyses assumed that sequencing depth was roughly uniform across donors, and that assumption may not be true. This cohort had only TCR beta chains sequenced, and the lack of alpha or paired-chain data limited which features could be detected. In vitro tests confirmed that a few of the cytomegalovirus-associated TCR beta chains recognize cytomegalovirus antigens. Broadly in line with IMGT annotations, most TCR beta V segments showed up in productive rearrangements about 87% or about 30% of the time in an earlier analysis of approximately 600 of the donors. The classifier was reported to diagnose cytomegalovirus status with high specificity and sensitivity in both the original cohort and the validation cohort. Across donors, most TCR sequences were observed very rarely, whereas some public TCRs were present in many individuals. V-gene and J-gene trimming of TCR beta chains was associated with a missense DCLRE1C variant in a later genetic analysis, and the association was replicated in an independent cohort. A further reported finding was that TCR beta sequences accurately predicted the HLA-A and HLA-B alleles for most subjects in the first cohort. The only immune exposure information available for the cohort was CMV serostatus. In a later analysis, TCR association rates were found to vary across HLA loci, with the most associated TCRs seen for DRB1 alleles and the fewest for HLA-C alleles. According to the authors, the approach could potentially be generalized to other disease states and immunological phenotypes. A later genetic analysis reported fewer N-insertions in productive TCRs among donors in an Asian-associated ancestry cluster than the 666-donor mean. At a false discovery rate of 0.05, a later analysis linked about 16,000 TCR beta sequences to specific HLA alleles. Because counts were too low, seventeen rarely observed V segments, including chromosome 9 orphons, were left out of the earlier analysis of 587 of the donors. In a later analysis, most CMV-associated TCR beta chains were found to appear HLA-restricted, with HLA associations seemingly driven largely by CMV exposure. A group of highly shared sequence variants was considered likely to be a technical artifact of the sequencing pipeline. Correlated functional status among segregating V segments might be attributable to linkage disequilibrium, but an unknown experimental factor could not be ruled out. Strong co-occurrence of HLA alleles, especially DR and DQ, made assigning TCR associations to individual alleles difficult. Some IMGT-functional V segments, including TRBV6-2 and TRBV6-3, could not be distinguished by the 87-base-pair reads and were therefore excluded.

The cohort consisted of 600 to 750 healthy bone marrow donors. At the time of sampling, every cohort member was nominally healthy, though immune exposures that went unrecorded were likely present. The donor tested CMV seropositive and was one of the 289 seropositive cohort members. A peripheral blood sample was provided by each donor, and peripheral blood mononuclear cells were used for TCR beta sequencing. Genomic DNA was extracted from the blood cell samples with the Qiagen DNeasy Blood Extraction Kit. Library preparation employed the immunoSEQ multiplex PCR assay. The multiplex PCR relied on a mix of 60 forward primers for TCR Vbeta segments and 13 reverse primers for TCR Jbeta segments. The CDR3 region of rearranged TCR beta genes was amplified from genomic DNA with a multiplex PCR assay. On the Illumina HiSeq System, the amplified TCR beta libraries were sequenced as 87-base-pair reads. Under the source paper's analysis protocol: In a later analysis, tens of millions of unique TCR beta chains were counted across the roughly 610 repertoires, and approximately 11 million of these chains were shared by at least two donors. To remove PCR and sequencing errors, raw reads were error-corrected and collapsed into unique sequences using a nearest-neighbor algorithm that merged closely related sequences. V, D and J gene segments were assigned by aligning CDR3 sequences to IMGT reference sequences. For a sequence to be retained, at least a six-nucleotide match to both a V gene segment and a J gene segment was required. Rearrangements were called productive when the CDR3 lacked stop codons and stayed in frame with V and J; all others were non-productive. CDR3 was defined according to IMGT convention as the region running from the second conserved V-encoded cysteine to the conserved J-encoded phenylalanine. In an earlier analysis of more than 550 of the donors, sequences lacking an unambiguous match to a single V gene segment were excluded. An earlier analysis of several hundred of the donors called V segments functional above 56.7% productive rearrangements and segregating when the between-donor standard deviation exceeded 5%. A statistical classification framework was developed to diagnose cytomegalovirus status using the catalog of TCR beta chain sequences. In a later analysis, V and J genes were assigned by comparing TCR nucleotide sequences against IMGT/GENE-DB human TR gene sequences. The TCRdist pipeline was used in a later analysis to assign CDR3 sequences and most-parsimonious VDJ recombination scenarios. In a later analysis, each TCR beta chain was defined by its CDR3 amino acid sequence together with its V-gene family, and reads lacking a unique V-gene family were excluded. In a later analysis, 500 to 700 highly shared, low-generation-probability nucleotide sequences were removed to address suspected cross-contamination and a sequencing artifact. In a later analysis, a clonal expansion index for each public chain was calculated from normalized within-repertoire ranks of inferred template counts. In a later analysis, generation probabilities were computed using a VDJ recombination model fitted to out-of-frame rearrangements, and the results were checked against IGoR. A later analysis scored TCR-TCR, TCR-HLA and TCR-CMV co-occurrence with hypergeometric tests, applying a repertoire-size bias correction to TCR pairs. In a later analysis, false discovery rates were estimated by permuting HLA or CMV assignments 20 times. In a later analysis, co-occurring TCRs were grouped with DBSCAN, and TCRdist sequence similarity was added when clustering was performed within HLA-allele-positive subsets. For co-occurrence clustering, repertoires with fewer than 30,000 or more than 120,000 public chains were excluded, along with 4 to 6 repertoires with anomalous nucleotide sharing. Not all clones reach the TCRdb copy of this immuneACCESS table, which keeps in-frame sequences only. Checked studies attribute under half of the gap to unresolved V genes and leave the rest unexplained. That table is the source of V, J and clone size, and D and trimming were worked out from the DNA. The sample contains approximately 150,000 clones, roughly 80% of them found a single time. About 5% of the sample rests with the top ten.

The V and J segments used are TRBV29-1 and TRBJ2-3, with the identity of the D gene unclear. The TCR was taken from a young man in good health and CMV-seropositive. The sample comprised PBMCs. The CDR3 is CSVAAGTDTQYF. The sequenced DNA is TGCAGCGTTGCGGCAGGAACAGATACGCAGTATTTT.